These 5 T cell receptor beta chains originate from one sample sequenced in a study of low-dose radiotherapy and immunotherapy resistance in tumors. Priming of first-strand cDNA relied on TRAV- and TRBV-specific primers (covering alpha and beta chains). The authors ran roughly 20 PCR cycles to amplify TCRs with a constant-region primer and V-primer adapter. MiXCR, run by TCRdb on the reads, gives a single entry per CDR3 protein. There are some 85,000 distinct CDR3 sequences in the sample; approximately 20% occur only once, and 5% to 7% lies in the top ten. Time point noted: before trial treatment. The input for sequencing was PBMCs, taken before treatment. The receptors were gathered from a male donor with prostate cancer.

On this clonotype itself: The likely explanation is a read error, given a far larger clone one base away. This chain uses TRBV4-3 with TRBJ1-2, with D unresolved. From germline, CDR1 is LGHNA and CDR2 YSLEER. The CDR3 has 15 amino acids. CDR3 coding DNA: TGCCCCAGCAGCCAAGATTCACAATACTACTATGGCTACACCTTC. Translating it yields CPSSQDSQYYYGYTF.

A remark on this clonotype: An end of the junction does not agree with germline; a read error may underlie this. This sequence joins TRBV5-3 and TRBJ1-2; TRBD1 agrees at 7 bases. TRBV5-3 is labeled an ORF, and its function is uncertain. The CDR3 length is 16 residues. The CDR3 loop reads CASSYRDSGPNGGYTF. The CDR3 DNA is TGTGCCAGCAGCTACCGGGACAGTGGACCAAACGGCGGCTACACCTTC.

As regards this clonotype: A read error is likely here: a far larger clone is one base away. This rearrangement joins TRBV27 to TRBJ2-3; TRBD1 or TRBD2 may be the D gene (5 bases each). The CDR3 is 15 amino acids. CDR1 and CDR2 from the germline V gene are MNHEY and SMNVEV (reference sequence). The V gene lost 6 bases and the J gene lost 0 bases, with 13 bases spanning the gap. The CDR3 bases are TGTGCCAGCAGCCCGGGACGAAGAAGCACAGATACGCAGTATTTT. As protein: CASSPGRRSTDTQYF.

This clonotype was counted a few times. The J gene is TRBJ1-5, the V gene TRBV5-5, with D perhaps matching TRBD1 (6 bases). The CDR3 covers 14 residues. V was shortened by 6 bases and J by 0 bases, with 10 bases between the two germline ends. The germline gives CDR1 SGHKS, CDR2 YYEKEE (reference sequence). CDR3 amino acids: CASKDSDSNQPQHF. The CDR3 region has the DNA TGTGCCAGCAAGGACAGCGATAGCAATCAGCCCCAGCATTTT.

This clonotype has only one observation. This sequence is one base from a far larger clone and is likely a read error. The chain links TRBV6-5 to TRBJ2-1, with D perhaps matching TRBD1 or TRBD2 (5 bases each). Germline values: CDR1 MNHEY, CDR2 SVGAGI. The CDR3 spans 15 residues. The DNA of the CDR3 is TGTACCAGCAGTGACGGGACCACTGTTTACAATGAGCAGTTCTTC. Its translation: CTSSDGTTVYNEQFF.